Presented here are 4 T cell receptor beta chains from one specimen sequenced in a study of identical twins (dated by TCRdb to the mid-2010s). The library came from 5' RACE. The listed sequencing device is Illumina HiSeq 2000. TCRdb's own reprocessing of the public reads used fastp at Q25 and MiXCR and kept productive beta chains. When rows share a CDR3 protein, they turn into one entry using the most common DNA and genes. Across this sample there are more than 400,000 distinct CDR3 sequences, with approximately 16% seen only once. The biggest ten clones account for less than 0.5% of the sample. These records were also assigned to another study, of yellow fever vaccine responses in identical twins.

Sequences were obtained from CD4+ T cells sorted from blood. The receptors come from a woman between 18 and 29 years old in good health.

This clonotype was recorded a few times. Compared with germline, one end of the junction differs, possibly owing to a read error. The V and J genes are TRBV5-6 and TRBJ1-4; D is uncertain. The germline V gene encodes CDR1 SGHDT and CDR2 YYEEEE. The CDR3 covers 12 residues. The DNA for the CDR3 is TGTGCCAGCAGCCCTGGGGAGGCCCCCAAGCTTTTT. It yields the protein CASSPGEAPKLF.

In its sample, this clonotype was seen a few times. The chain is built from TRBV3-1 and TRBJ1-2, with D perhaps TRBD1 (5 bases). V was cut by 5 bases and J by 4 bases, with 8 bases left in between. Germline V gene sequence: CDR1 LGHDT, CDR2 YNNKEL (reference sequence). The CDR3 spans 12 residues. DNA of the CDR3: TGTGCCAGCAGCATTAGGGGCTATGGCTACACCTTC. It codes for CASSIRGYGYTF.

The chain carries TRBV28 and TRBJ2-3, with D tentatively TRBD2 (6 bases). The V and J ends lost 5 bases and 3 bases respectively, with 12 bases between them. CDR3 length: 14 residues. Germline V gene lookup returns CDR1 MDHEN and CDR2 SYDVKM. The DNA for the CDR3 is TGTGCCAGCAGTACCGGGACTCCTACAGATACGCAGTATTTT. Amino acid sequence: CASSTGTPTDTQYF.

This clonotype has ten or more counts. This chain joins TRBV5-1 and TRBJ1-1; D gene unclear. The germline V gene encodes CDR1 SGHRS and CDR2 YFSETQ. The ends were cut back, 1 base at V and 3 bases at J, with 7 bases in the middle. This CDR3 contains 13 residues. CDR3 residues: CASSLNGDTEAFF. The CDR3 nucleotides are TGCGCCAGCAGCTTGAACGGGGACACTGAAGCTTTCTTT.